A single sample gave rise to the 14 T cell receptor beta chains below, sequenced in a study of cytomegalovirus exposure and HLA in healthy donors. The PCR was carried out with 60 Vbeta primers and 13 Jbeta primers. Profiling relied on immunoSEQ multiplex PCR, and the TCRdb table lists in-frame clones only, not all of them. The sample shows about 170,000 clones, about 75% of them seen only once. The sample was PBMCs. The receptors here all came from a female donor in good health and CMV-seronegative.

V gene TRBV6-5 combines with J gene TRBJ2-5, with D tentatively TRBD2 (6 bases). The V end was cut by 8 bases, the J end by 4 bases, with 11 bases between. The length of the CDR3 is 12 residues. Germline V lookup: CDR1 MNHEY, CDR2 SVGAGI. CDR3 in DNA: TGTGCCAGCCAGGAGGGCCGAGAGACCCAGTACTTC. It yields the protein CASQEGRETQYF.

The chain employs TRBV4-1 and TRBJ1-3, with 10 bases fitting TRBD1. CDR3 length: 17 amino acids. Germline V gene lookup returns CDR1 MGHRA and CDR2 YSYEKL. The junction had 4 bases not matched to a gene; V was cut back by 2 bases and J by 0 bases. The CDR3 bases are TGCGCCAGCAGCCAAAGGACAGGGGGGACCTCTGGAAACACCATATATTTT. Its translation: CASSQRTGGTSGNTIYF.

The V and J genes are TRBV28 and TRBJ1-2; 9 bases agree with TRBD1. Germline V gene lookup returns CDR1 MDHEN and CDR2 SYDVKM. The CDR3 is 14 amino acids. After removal of 4 bases from V and 8 bases from J, the junction contained 8 bases not matched to a gene. This CDR3 is CASSSSGTGSGYTF. Here the CDR3 DNA reads TGTGCCAGCAGTTCCTCCGGGACAGGGAGCGGCTACACCTTC.

This clone was seen a single time. V gene TRBV6-5 combines with J gene TRBJ2-7; TRBD2 agrees at 8 bases. The CDR3 sequence is 15 residues long. The V gene's germline CDR1 is MNHEY and CDR2 SVGAGI. Unmatched junction bases numbered 15, after V lost 8 bases and J lost 6 bases. The CDR3 protein is CASPTRGGTSGEQYF. The CDR3 nucleotides read TGTGCCAGCCCCACCCGGGGGGGAACTTCAGGCGAGCAGTACTTC.

This clone was detected a few times. CDR3 residues: CASGVGQGADSPLHF. For the CDR3, the DNA is TGTGCTAGTGGTGTCGGACAGGGGGCTGATTCACCCCTCCACTTT. The V gene is TRBV12-5, the J gene TRBJ1-6, with TRBD1 matching over 11 bases. After removal of 5 bases from V and 8 bases from J, the junction contained 5 bases not matched to a gene. Germline lookup yields CDR1 LGHNT and CDR2 FRNRAP. The CDR3 extends over 15 amino acids. Variable domain in full (rest from reference TRBV12-5 and TRBJ1-6): DARVTQTPRHKVTEMGQEVTMRCQPILGHNTVFWYRQTMMQGLELLAYFRNRAPLDDSGMPKDRFSAEMPDATLATLKIQPSEPRDSAVYFCASGVGQGADSPLHFGNGTRLTVT.

This clone appeared a single time. The rearrangement uses TRBV30 and TRBJ1-5, with D maybe TRBD1 (5 bases). From germline, CDR1 is GTSNPN and CDR2 SVGIG (reference sequence). CDR3 size: 14 residues. V was clipped by 4 bases and J by 1 base, with 11 bases between them. The CDR3 region has the DNA TGTGCCTGGACCCCAGGGCTCAGCAATCAGCCCCAGCATTTT. Encoded protein: CAWTPGLSNQPQHF.

The CDR3 loop reads CASSAWGTGGKYEQYF. The DNA of the CDR3 is TGTGCCAGCAGCGCGTGGGGGACAGGGGGCAAGTACGAGCAGTACTTC. The chain employs TRBV7-2 and TRBJ2-7, with TRBD1 identical over 12 bases. The trim removed 5 bases at V and 4 bases at J, leaving 9 bases unmatched. Germline V gives CDR1 SGHTA, CDR2 FQGNSA. This CDR3 comprises 16 residues.

CDR3 residues: CASNRDRISTEAFF. The CDR3 nucleotides read TGTGCCAGCAACCGGGACAGGATTTCCACTGAAGCTTTCTTT. This chain connects TRBV13 to TRBJ1-1; 8 bases map to TRBD1. V lost 7 bases to trimming and J lost 4 bases; unmatched junction nucleotides: 8. The CDR3 extends over 14 amino acids. Germline lookup yields CDR1 PRHDT and CDR2 FYEKMQ (reference sequence).

The chain couples TRBV27 to TRBJ2-7; the match to TRBD1 covers 7 bases. Trimming at V came to 5 bases and at J to 4 bases, leaving 8 bases not matched to a gene. The germline V gene has CDR1 MNHEY and CDR2 SMNVEV (reference sequence). There are 14 residues in the CDR3. CDR3 residues: CASSPDRVGYEQYF. The DNA of the CDR3 is TGTGCCAGCAGTCCCGACAGGGTTGGATACGAGCAGTACTTC.

A few counts support this clone. The genes are TRBV9 and TRBJ1-1, with D possibly being TRBD1 (5 bases). Germline V gene sequence: CDR1 SGDLS, CDR2 YYNGEE. CDR3 size: 17 residues. Trimming took off 6 bases at V and 4 bases at J, with 25 bases between the two ends. CDR3 sequence reads: CASTPYSNINGGTEAFF. CDR3 nucleotide sequence: TGTGCCAGCACCCCGTACAGTAACATCAACGGGGGCACTGAAGCTTTCTTT.

The chain combines TRBV18 with TRBJ1-2; D is ambiguous. V was pared by 2 bases and J by 0 bases, with 10 bases between. The CDR3 sequence is 15 residues long. Germline CDR1 KGHSH, CDR2 LQKENI. CDR3 loop: CASSPAGLANYGYTF. In DNA form, the CDR3 reads TGTGCCAGCTCACCAGCGGGCCTAGCTAACTATGGCTACACCTTC.

This clone has a single count. The V gene is TRBV7-7, the J gene TRBJ2-3, with D perhaps TRBD1 (6 bases). The CDR3 length is 16 residues. Germline lookup yields CDR1 SSHAT and CDR2 FNYEAQ (reference sequence). V was clipped by 5 bases and J by 2 bases, with 17 bases between them. The CDR3 sequence: CASSPTMQGPTDTQYF. CDR3 sequence (DNA): TGTGCCAGCAGCCCCACCATGCAGGGGCCCACAGATACGCAGTATTTT. Looking up the rest from reference TRBV7-7 and TRBJ2-3 gives the full variable domain: GAGVSQSPRYKVTKRGQDVTLRCDPISSHATLYWYQQALGQGPEFLTYFNYEAQPDKSGLPSDRFSAERPEGSISTLTIQRTEQRDSAMYRCASSPTMQGPTDTQYFGPGTRLTVL.

The rearrangement uses TRBV12-5 and TRBJ2-7; D is ambiguous. Per germline, CDR1 LGHNT and CDR2 FRNRAP. V was pared by 0 bases and J by 4 bases, with 19 bases between. The length of the CDR3 is 17 residues. The CDR3 DNA is TGTGCTAGTGGTTTGGTACTCGGGTCCATCCCCCTTTACGAGCAGTACTTC. Translation gives CASGLVLGSIPLYEQYF. The full variable domain, completed using reference TRBV12-5 and TRBJ2-7, is DARVTQTPRHKVTEMGQEVTMRCQPILGHNTVFWYRQTMMQGLELLAYFRNRAPLDDSGMPKDRFSAEMPDATLATLKIQPSEPRDSAVYFCASGLVLGSIPLYEQYFGPGTRLTVT.

The chain joins TRBV19 to TRBJ2-7, with 7 positions matching TRBD1. Germline CDR1 is LNHDA and CDR2 is SQIVND (reference sequence). V lost 10 bases, J lost 6 bases, and 12 bases stayed unmatched. The CDR3 consists of 13 residues. DNA for the CDR3: TGTGCCACGGAAGGGGGCAGGGTCAGCGAGCAGTACTTC. As protein: CATEGGRVSEQYF.